This T cell receptor (beta chain) was sequenced during a study of spatial heterogeneity in lung cancer. Looking at the study overall: Raw reads showed each unique TCR and UMI combination turning up more than ten times on average. Findings of the study overall: Tumoral mutation counts were tracked by counts of expanded intratumoral alpha and beta TCRs.

This sample's time point: sample taken at primary tumor resection. The 65 or so donors had untreated early-stage non-small cell lung cancer. In its sample, this clonotype was seen many times. The antigen is unknown. The library protocol tagged each TCR cDNA with a unique molecular identifier. TCRdb re-analysed the 5' RACE reads in MiXCR, keeping a single row per CDR3 protein. The sample holds 4,000 to 5,000 distinct CDR3 sequences, 5% to 7% seen once. The CDR3 extends over 16 amino acids. The germline gives CDR1 LGHDT, CDR2 YNNKEL (reference sequence). The V and J ends lost 4 bases and 0 bases respectively, with 13 bases between them.

V gene TRBV3-1 combines with J gene TRBJ1-3, with TRBD1 as a possible D gene (5 bases). The receptor was derived from a male donor with early-stage non-small cell lung cancer. Source: lung tumor tissue, taken at surgery. CDR3: CASSREGRVSGNTIYF. The CDR3 DNA reads as TGTGCCAGCAGCCGAGAAGGCAGGGTCTCTGGAAACACCATATATTTT.